This paragraph covers one T cell receptor (beta chain) sequence. This clone's antigen is unknown. No per-base quality is available; no much larger clone lies one base away. The CDR3 regions of human TCRbeta chains were analyzed by immunosequencing. Regarding the original processing steps: Repertoire TCRs were matched against a reference library of SARS-CoV-2-specific TCRs generated with the MIRA antigen-specificity platform. Breadth was defined as the fraction of unique TCRs that were SARS-CoV-2-associated, and depth was defined as the fraction of total T cells that were SARS-CoV-2-associated. Using the MIRA data, each spike-specific TCR was mapped to the spike region that the TCR reacts to and placed in a CD4 or CD8 class. Log10-transformed breadth and depth values were compared by one-way ANOVA with Sidak's multiple comparisons tests. Drawn from immuneACCESS, this table holds only the in-frame rearrangements with V and J called that TCRdb kept. Clones are partly lost; checked studies trace under half to an unresolved V gene and leave the rest unexplained. The V and J calls and clone size were taken over from that table, and D and trimming were inferred from the DNA. For this sample the table gives roughly 150,000 clones, of which roughly nine tenths were detected only once. 1.5% to 2% of the sample comes from the top ten.

This specimen's time point label, per the study, means: about 28 days (+/-7) after the second vaccine dose. AZD1222 recipients whose second dose came at about 4 weeks and those whose second dose came at about 12 weeks were combined into one group, since spike-specific TCR depth and breadth did not differ between the two schedules. Vaccinee samples were obtained from the UK trials COV001 and COV002, which included a single-blind randomized controlled phase 2/3 trial of AZD1222 (ChAdOx1 nCoV-19) in healthy adults. Trial participant PBMC samples were collected at day 0 and day 28 after the second dose for TCRbeta chain sequencing. The CDR1 and CDR2 encoded by the germline V gene are SGHTA and FQGNSA. Counted from cysteine to phenylalanine, this CDR3 has 14 amino acids. Of the read, only the CDR3 DNA is kept; its 42 bases are in frame from base 1. V lost 3 bases and J lost 4 bases, and the count of bases not matched to a germline gene is 1.

These data come from a study of T cell responses to AZD1222 COVID-19 vaccine (dated by TCRdb to the early 2020s). Study-wide context: TCR sequencing covered over 230 trial participants: 207 given two doses of AZD1222 and about 26 given two doses of MenACWY control vaccine. Trial participants were enrolled by age into 18-55, 56-69 and 70-plus year subgroups, with about 150, 28 and 57 TCR-sequenced participants respectively. Beyond this particular receptor, the publication reports: Because no day 14 peak-response samples were available, the repertoires could be characterized only after the peak T cell response. Conclusions about previously exposed vaccinees were limited because only six or seven AZD1222 recipients were SARS-CoV-2 seropositive at baseline. In the small 56-69-year group, the increase in depth fell short of significance, most likely because of low power. Spike-specific TCR breadth and depth rose significantly after two AZD1222 doses compared with day 0 and with MenACWY recipients. Reportedly, almost half of the unique spike-specific TCRs recognized epitopes lying outside the regions that are mutated in the B.1.351 and B.1.1.7 variants. Participants were mostly white British, with more females than males. The authors suggested clonal diversity may have been underestimated. Vaccine-associated CD4 TCRs spanned the whole spike protein, with dominant responses in regions 160-218 and 743-854.

The specimen comprised peripheral blood, sampled 28 days after the second AZD1222 dose. This receptor was identified in an adult who received the AZD1222 COVID-19 vaccine. This chain joins TRBV7-2 to TRBJ2-5; 11 central nucleotides agree with TRBD1. The DNA sequence reads TGTGCCAGCAGCTTGGGGACAGGGGGAGAGACCCAGTACTTC. It specifies CASSLGTGGETQYF. The full variable domain, completed from the reference TRBV7-2 and TRBJ2-5 proteins outside the CDR3, reads GAGVSQSPSNKVTEKGKDVELRCDPISGHTALYWYRQSLGQGLEFLIYFQGNSAPDKSGLPSDRFSAERTGGSVSTLTIQRTQQEDSAVYLCASSLGTGGETQYFGPGTRLLVL.